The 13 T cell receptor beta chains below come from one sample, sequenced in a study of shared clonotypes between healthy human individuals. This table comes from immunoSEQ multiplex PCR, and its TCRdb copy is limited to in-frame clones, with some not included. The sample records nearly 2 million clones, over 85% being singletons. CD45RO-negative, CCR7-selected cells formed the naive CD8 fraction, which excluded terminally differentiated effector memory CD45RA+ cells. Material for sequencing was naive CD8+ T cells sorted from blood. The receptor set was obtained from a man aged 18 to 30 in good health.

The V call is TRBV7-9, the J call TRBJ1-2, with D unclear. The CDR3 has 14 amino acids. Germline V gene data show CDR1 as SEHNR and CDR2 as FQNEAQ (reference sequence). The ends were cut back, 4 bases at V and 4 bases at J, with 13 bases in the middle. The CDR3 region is CASSSSNLIYGYTF. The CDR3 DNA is TGTGCCAGCAGCTCTTCGAACCTCATCTATGGCTACACCTTC.

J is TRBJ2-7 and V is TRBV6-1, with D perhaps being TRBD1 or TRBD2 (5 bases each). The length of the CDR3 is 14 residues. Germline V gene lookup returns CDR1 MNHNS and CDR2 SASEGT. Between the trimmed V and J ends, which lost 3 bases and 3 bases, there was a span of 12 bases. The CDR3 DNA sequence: TGTGCCAGCAGTGAGAGGGGAGTCGGCTACGAGCAGTACTTC. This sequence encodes CASSERGVGYEQYF.

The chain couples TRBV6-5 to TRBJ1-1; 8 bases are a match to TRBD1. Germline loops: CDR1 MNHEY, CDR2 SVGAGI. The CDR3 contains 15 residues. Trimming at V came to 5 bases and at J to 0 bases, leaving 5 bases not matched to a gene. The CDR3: CASSGRQGMNTEAFF. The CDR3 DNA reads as TGTGCCAGCAGTGGCCGACAGGGGATGAACACTGAAGCTTTCTTT.

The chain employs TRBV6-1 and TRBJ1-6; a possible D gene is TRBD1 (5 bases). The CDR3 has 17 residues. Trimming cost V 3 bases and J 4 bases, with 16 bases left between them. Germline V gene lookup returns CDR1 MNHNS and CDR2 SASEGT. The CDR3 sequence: CASSEEGNEKYNSPLHF. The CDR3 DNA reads TGTGCCAGCAGTGAGGAGGGGAACGAAAAATATAATTCACCCCTCCACTTT.

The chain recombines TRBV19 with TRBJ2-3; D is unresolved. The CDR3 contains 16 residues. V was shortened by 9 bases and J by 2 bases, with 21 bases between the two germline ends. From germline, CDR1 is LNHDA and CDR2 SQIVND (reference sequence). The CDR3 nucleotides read TGTGCCAGACCTCGTTGGCTAGGACCCCACACAGATACGCAGTATTTT. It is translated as CARPRWLGPHTDTQYF.

The CDR3 loop is CAWSTGGHEQYF. Written as DNA, the CDR3 is TGTGCCTGGAGTACAGGGGGCCACGAGCAGTACTTC. The chain is built from TRBV30 and TRBJ2-5, with 9 nucleotides matching TRBD1. TRBJ2-7 explains the end of the DNA better; the J call may be wrong. Germline CDR1 GTSNPN, CDR2 SVGIG (reference sequence). The CDR3 spans 12 residues.

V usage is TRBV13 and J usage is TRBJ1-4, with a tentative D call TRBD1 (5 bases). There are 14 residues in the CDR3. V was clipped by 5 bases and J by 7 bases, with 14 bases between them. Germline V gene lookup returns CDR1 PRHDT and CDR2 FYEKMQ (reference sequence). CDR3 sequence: CASSPAGQGEKLFF. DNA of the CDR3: TGTGCCAGCAGCCCCGCGGGGCAGGGTGAAAAACTGTTTTTT. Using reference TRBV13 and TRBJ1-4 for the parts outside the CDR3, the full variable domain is AAGVIQSPRHLIKEKRETATLKCYPIPRHDTVYWYQQGPGQDPQFLISFYEKMQSDKGSIPDRFSAQQFSDYHSELNMSSLELGDSALYFCASSPAGQGEKLFFGSGTQLSVL.

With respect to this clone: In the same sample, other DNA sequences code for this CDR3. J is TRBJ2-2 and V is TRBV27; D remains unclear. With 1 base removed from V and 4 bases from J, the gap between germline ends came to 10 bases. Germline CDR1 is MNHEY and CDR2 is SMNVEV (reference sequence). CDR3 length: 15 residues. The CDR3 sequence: CASSLLGSSTGELFF. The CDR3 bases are TGTGCCAGCAGTTTATTGGGGTCTAGCACCGGGGAGCTGTTTTTT.

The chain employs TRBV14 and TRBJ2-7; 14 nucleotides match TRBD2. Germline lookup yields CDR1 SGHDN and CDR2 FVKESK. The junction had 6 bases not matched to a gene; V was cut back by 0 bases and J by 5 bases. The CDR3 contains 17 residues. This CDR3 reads CASSQESGGLAGDEQYF. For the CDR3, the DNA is TGTGCCAGCAGCCAAGAATCTGGGGGACTAGCGGGGGACGAGCAGTACTTC.

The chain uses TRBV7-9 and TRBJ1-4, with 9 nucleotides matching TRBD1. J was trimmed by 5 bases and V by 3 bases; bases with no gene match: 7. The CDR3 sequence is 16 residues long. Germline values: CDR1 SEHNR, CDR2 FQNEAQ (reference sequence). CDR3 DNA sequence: TGTGCCAGCAGCTTCAACCCCGGGACAGGGAATGAAAAACTGTTTTTT. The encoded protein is CASSFNPGTGNEKLFF.

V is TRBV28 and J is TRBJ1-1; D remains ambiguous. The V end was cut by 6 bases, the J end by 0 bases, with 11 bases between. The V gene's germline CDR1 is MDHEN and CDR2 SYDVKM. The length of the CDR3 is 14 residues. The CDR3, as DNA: TGTGCCAGCAGGACCGGACTCATGAACACTGAAGCTTTCTTT. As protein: CASRTGLMNTEAFF.

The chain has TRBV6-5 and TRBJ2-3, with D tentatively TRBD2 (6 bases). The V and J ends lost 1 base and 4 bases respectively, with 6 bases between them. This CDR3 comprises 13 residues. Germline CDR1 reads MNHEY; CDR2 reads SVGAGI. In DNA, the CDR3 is TGTGCCAGCAGTTACTGGAGGGCAGATACGCAGTATTTT. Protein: CASSYWRADTQYF.

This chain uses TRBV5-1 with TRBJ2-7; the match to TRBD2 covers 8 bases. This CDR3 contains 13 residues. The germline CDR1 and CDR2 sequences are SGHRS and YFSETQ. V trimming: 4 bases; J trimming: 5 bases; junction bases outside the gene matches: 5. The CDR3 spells CASSPGGPNEQYF. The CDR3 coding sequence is TGCGCCAGCAGCCCGGGAGGGCCTAACGAGCAGTACTTC. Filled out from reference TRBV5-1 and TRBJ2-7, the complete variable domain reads KAGVTQTPRYLIKTRGQQVTLSCSPISGHRSVSWYQQTPGQGLQFLFEYFSETQRNKGNFPGRFSGRQFSNSRSEMNVSTLELGDSALYLCASSPGGPNEQYFGPGTRLTVT.